These 3 T cell receptor beta chains originate from one sample sequenced in a study of beta chain features in type 1 diabetes. Expressed TCRB transcripts were sequenced after all isolated RNA was converted to cDNA. Sequencing was performed with immunoSEQ multiplex PCR; in TCRdb, only in-frame clones are kept and a portion is missing. The sample carries roughly 220,000 clones, about a sixth recorded once. No antigen is known for these receptors. Whole-study results and caveats: Shorter TCRB CDR3s, moderately but significantly so, were found in Type 1 diabetes patients in all four CD4+ subsets.

The sequenced sample consisted of naive CD4+ T cells from blood. These receptors originate from a man aged 25-45 years with type 1 diabetes.

The chain combines TRBV14 with TRBJ2-7; tentatively, D is TRBD2 (6 bases). V gave up 2 bases and J gave up 6 bases, with 11 bases separating them. This CDR3 comprises 13 residues. Germline-derived CDR1 and CDR2 are SGHDN and FVKESK. CDR3: CASSQQARGEQYF. The CDR3 nucleotides are TGTGCCAGCAGCCAACAGGCGCGGGGCGAGCAGTACTTC.

The chain couples TRBV2 to TRBJ2-1, with 7 bases that match TRBD1. This CDR3 region has 14 residues. The V segment lost 4 bases and the J segment 7 bases; nucleotides outside the gene matches: 7. Germline V gene lookup returns CDR1 SNHLY and CDR2 FYNNEI. CDR3 nucleotides: TGTGCCAGCAGTGTGAACAGGGGAGCGAATGAGCAGTTCTTC. Translated: CASSVNRGANEQFF.

This clone was seen a handful of times. V and J are TRBV30 and TRBJ2-3; 8 nucleotides line up with TRBD1. Trimming at V came to 5 bases and at J to 0 bases, leaving 4 bases not matched to a gene. The CDR3 covers 14 residues. CDR1 is GTSNPN and CDR2 is SVGIG in the germline V gene (reference sequence). The CDR3 DNA reads as TGTGCCTGGGGACAGGGCGCTAGCACAGATACGCAGTATTTT. Amino acid sequence: CAWGQGASTDTQYF.